This T cell receptor beta chain was captured by sequencing in a study of T cell responses to AZD1222 COVID-19 vaccine (TCRdb year 2021). Study-wide context: Because spike-specific TCR depth and breadth did not differ between the two schedules, AZD1222 recipients who got a second dose at roughly 4 weeks were pooled with those who got a second dose at roughly 12 weeks. Trial participants were enrolled into age subgroups of 18-55, 56-69 and 70-plus years, which contained about 150, 28 and 57 TCR-sequenced participants, respectively. TCR sequencing covered fewer than 250 trial participants: about 210 given two doses of AZD1222 and 26 given two doses of MenACWY control vaccine.

A word on this clone: The clone's antigen remains unknown. It has no much larger one-base neighbor in the sample; base qualities were not kept.

The sample's time point label is to be understood as: baseline before first vaccination. Vaccinee samples came from UK trials COV001 and COV002, including a single-blind randomized controlled phase 2/3 trial of AZD1222 (ChAdOx1 nCoV-19) in healthy adults. For TCRbeta chain sequencing, PBMC samples from trial participants were taken at day 0 and at day 28 after the second dose. Overall study results and their limits: Epitopes outside the regions mutated in the B.1.351 and B.1.1.7 variants were reportedly recognized by nearly half of the unique spike-specific TCRs. The 56-69-year group was small, and its depth increase did not reach significance, likely because of low power. Because no samples from the day 14 peak response were available, repertoires could be characterized only after the peak T cell response. After two AZD1222 doses, both the breadth and the depth of spike-specific TCRs were significantly higher than at day 0 and than in MenACWY recipients. The vaccine-associated CD4 TCRs covered the entire spike protein, and the dominant responses fell in regions 160-218 and 743-854. Most participants were white British and females outnumbered males, and the authors suggested that clonal diversity may have been underestimated. Conclusions about previously exposed vaccinees were limited because only a handful of AZD1222 recipients were SARS-CoV-2 seropositive at baseline.

The CDR3 regions of human TCRbeta chains were analyzed by immunosequencing. The paper's data handling went like this. TCRs in the repertoires were compared against a reference library of SARS-CoV-2-specific TCRs that had been generated with the MIRA antigen-specificity platform. Breadth was defined as the fraction of unique TCRs that were SARS-CoV-2-associated. Depth was defined as the fraction of total T cells that were SARS-CoV-2-associated. Using the MIRA data, every spike-specific TCR was mapped to the spike region that the TCR reacted to and assigned to either a CD4 or a CD8 class. Log10-transformed breadth and depth values were compared by one-way ANOVA with Sidak's multiple comparisons tests. Drawn from immuneACCESS, this table holds only the in-frame rearrangements with V and J called that TCRdb kept. Clones are partly lost; checked studies trace under half to an unresolved V gene and leave the rest unexplained. D and trimming come from the DNA, and the V and J calls and clone size come from that table. The sample table lists about 100,000 clones, around 95% of them with a count of one. About 2.2% of the sample belongs to the ten largest clones.

This TCR came from an adult in good health. Specimen: peripheral blood, collected on day 0 of AZD1222 vaccination.

The CDR3 in this case is CASSGGRSYADTQYF. DNA sequence: TGCGCCAGCAGCGGAGGGCGGTCCTATGCAGATACGCAGTATTTT. The sequence is built from TRBV5-1 and TRBJ2-3, and the D gene may be TRBD2, 6 bases matching. A distance of 16 bases separates the germline ends of V and J, which lose 4 bases and 4 bases respectively. The CDR3 measures 15 amino acids from cysteine to phenylalanine. CDR3 DNA is the only sequence kept; it has 45 bases, read in frame from the first base. CDR1 and CDR2 were assigned from the germline V gene as SGHRS and YFSETQ.